The text below deals with one T cell receptor beta chain. The data belong to a study of blood T cell repertoires in COVID-19. Per the germline V gene, CDR1 is MNHEY and CDR2 is SVGEGT. CDR3 size: 19 residues. J was trimmed by 0 bases and V by 0 bases; bases with no gene match: 11. Generated by immunoSEQ multiplex PCR, the TCRdb table keeps only in-frame clones and is missing some. The sample has approximately 82,000 clones, around nine tenths seen once. The rearrangement links TRBV6-2 or TRBV6-3 to TRBJ2-7, with 10 bases that match TRBD2. The source of this sequence is a woman aged 50 to 65 with acute COVID-19. The specimen sequenced was PBMCs or T cells enriched from blood (not recorded which). CDR3 protein: CASSYSTGTSVLHSYEQYF. The CDR3 bases are TGTGCCAGCAGTTACTCGACCGGGACTAGCGTCTTACACTCCTACGAGCAGTACTTC.